The 22 T cell receptor beta chains below come from one sample, sequenced in a study of CD8+CD57+ T cells in acquired aplastic anemia. The TCR beta profiling, which covered VDJ combination and CDR3 sequence, was carried out using genomic DNA as the template. MiXCR was run by TCRdb on the reads, yielding one entry per CDR3 protein. Of 300,000 or so distinct CDR3 sequences in the sample, around 60% are singletons; the top ten hold around 7.6%. The sequenced sample consisted of sorted CD4+, CD8+, or CD8+CD57+ T cells (not recorded which) from PBMCs. The receptors derive from a human donor with severe aplastic anemia or a healthy control (not recorded which).

This clonotype was counted ten times or more. The V call is TRBV7-6, the J call TRBJ1-4; TRBD1 aligns across 11 bases. CDR1 SGHVS and CDR2 FNYEAQ come from the germline V gene. This CDR3 is built from 15 residues. The J segment lost 10 bases and the V segment lost 5 bases, leaving 9 bases of the junction unmatched. The CDR3 sequence: CASSVGQGANGKLFF. The CDR3 region has the DNA TGTGCCAGCAGCGTCGGACAGGGGGCGAACGGAAAACTGTTTTTT. Drawing the rest from reference TRBV7-6 and TRBJ1-4, the complete variable domain is GAGVSQSPRYKVTKRGQDVALRCDPISGHVSLYWYRQALGQGPEFLTYFNYEAQQDKSGLPNDRFSAERPEGSISTLTIQRTEQRDSAMYRCASSVGQGANGKLFFGSGTQLSVL.

This sequence joins TRBV7-3 and TRBJ2-6; D tentatively reads TRBD1 or TRBD2 (5 bases each). CDR1 SGHTA and CDR2 FQGTGA come from the germline V gene. V was cut by 3 bases and J by 0 bases, with 9 bases left in between. CDR3 length equals 16 residues. CDR3: CASSLGPLSGANVLTF. The DNA for the CDR3 is TGTGCCAGCAGCTTGGGACCGCTCTCTGGGGCCAACGTCCTGACTTTC. Using reference TRBV7-3 and TRBJ2-6 for the parts outside the CDR3, the full variable domain is GAGVSQTPSNKVTEKGKYVELRCDPISGHTALYWYRQSLGQGPEFLIYFQGTGAADDSGLPNDRFFAVRPEGSVSTLKIQRTERGDSAVYLCASSLGPLSGANVLTFGAGSRLTVL.

A word on this clonotype: This likely comes from a read error, as the CDR3 has no conserved phenylalanine or tryptophan at its end. Because the CDR3's place on the DNA is in doubt, the DNA is left out and the CDR3 is given as listed by TCRdb. This chain joins TRBV7-9 and TRBJ2-2; the table gives TRBD2 as D, unverified against the DNA. The CDR3 is 18 amino acids in total, end residues counted. The V gene's germline CDR1 is SEHNR and CDR2 FQNEAQ (reference sequence). The CDR3 reads CASSRLTGGVGNTGELLL.

The rearrangement uses TRBV7-2 and TRBJ2-3, with 8 positions matching TRBD2. The V segment lost 3 bases and the J segment 11 bases; nucleotides outside the gene matches: 13. CDR3 length equals 15 residues. Germline CDR1 and CDR2: SGHTA and FQGNSA. The CDR3 loop is CASSLYGGEMNEQYF. The CDR3, as DNA: TGTGCCAGCAGCTTGTACGGGGGGGAGATGAATGAGCAGTATTTT.

The genes are TRBV24-1 and TRBJ1-5; no definite D call. CDR3 length equals 14 residues. CDR1 KGHDR and CDR2 SFDVKD come from the germline V gene. V dropped 1 base and J dropped 0 bases, with 3 bases sitting between them. The CDR3 nucleotides are TGTGCCACCAGTGATTTAAGTAGCAATCAGCCCCAGCATTTT. It translates to CATSDLSSNQPQHF.

The chain links TRBV29-1 to TRBJ2-7; 7 bases are a match to TRBD1. There are 14 residues in the CDR3. V dropped 0 bases and J dropped 2; count of bases not matched to a gene: 4. CDR1 is SQVTM, CDR2 ANQGSEA, per germline. The chain's CDR3 is CSVEDQGQTYEQYF. The CDR3 coding sequence is TGCAGCGTTGAAGACCAGGGACAGACCTACGAGCAGTACTTC.

J is TRBJ1-5 and V is TRBV25-1; 8 nucleotides line up with TRBD1. Germline lookup yields CDR1 MGHDK and CDR2 SYGVNS. The V segment lost 6 bases and the J segment 2 bases; nucleotides outside the gene matches: 3. This CDR3 contains 14 residues. CDR3 loop: CASRGQGGNQPQHF. CDR3 in DNA: TGTGCCAGCAGAGGACAGGGAGGCAATCAGCCCCAGCATTTT.

With regard to this clonotype: An end of the junction does not agree with germline; a read error may underlie this. The chain joins TRBV9 to TRBJ2-5; 11 nucleotides align to TRBD2. Germline loops: CDR1 SGDLS, CDR2 YYNGEE. This CDR3 has 12 residues. In DNA, the CDR3 is TGTGCCAGCAGCGGACTAGCGGGGAATCCGTTCTTC. As protein: CASSGLAGNPFF.

The rearrangement uses TRBV5-1 and TRBJ2-5, with TRBD2 matching over 15 bases. The CDR3 extends over 17 amino acids. V lost 0 bases, J lost 5 bases, and 5 bases stayed unmatched. The germline V gene has CDR1 SGHRS and CDR2 YFSETQ. Here the CDR3 DNA reads TGCGCCAGCAGCTTGGAGTTGGGGACTAGCGGGAGGGAGACCCAGTACTTC. This encodes CASSLELGTSGRETQYF.

This sequence joins TRBV9 and TRBJ2-5, with 11 bases aligning to TRBD2. CDR3 length: 15 amino acids. With V trimmed by 0 bases and J by 7 bases, 5 bases remained unmatched. Germline V gene lookup returns CDR1 SGDLS and CDR2 YYNGEE. CDR3 in amino acids: CASSVDSGGGGTQYF. CDR3 DNA: TGTGCCAGCAGCGTAGATAGCGGGGGGGGTGGGACCCAGTACTTC.

The V gene is TRBV10-2, the J gene TRBJ1-1; D possibly corresponds to TRBD1 (5 bases). Germline V gives CDR1 WSHSY, CDR2 SAAADI. V was cut by 6 bases and J by 3 bases, with 8 bases left in between. The CDR3 runs to 12 residues. CDR3 residues: CASRRGDTEAFF. The DNA of the CDR3 is TGCGCCAGCAGAAGGGGTGACACTGAAGCTTTCTTT.

Comments on this clonotype: At one boundary the junction diverges from the germline segment, which might be a read error. The chain has TRBV5-1 and TRBJ2-3; 9 nucleotides line up with TRBD2. The CDR3 sequence is 17 residues long. Germline assignment: CDR1 SGHRS and CDR2 YFSETQ. The CDR3 sequence: CASSPLGAGGPTDTQYF. The CDR3 DNA follows: TGCGCCAGCAGCCCGCTAGGGGCGGGGGGGCCGACAGATACGCAATATTTT.

This clonotype was picked up many times. V gene TRBV5-5 combines with J gene TRBJ2-7; D ambiguous. The CDR3 is made up of 14 amino acids. The germline V and J ends were trimmed by 4 bases and 3 bases, with 14 bases remaining between them. The germline V gene encodes CDR1 SGHKS and CDR2 YYEKEE (reference sequence). This chain's CDR3 is CASSLNDPLYEQYF. The CDR3 region has the DNA TGTGCCAGCAGCCTCAATGACCCCCTCTACGAGCAGTACTTC.

This clonotype has a count of ten or more. CDR3 sequence reads: CASSVVGTGELFF. The CDR3 DNA follows: TGTGCCAGCAGCGTAGTAGGCACCGGGGAGCTGTTTTTT. The chain joins TRBV9 to TRBJ2-2, with D uncertain. Trimming took off 0 bases at V and 4 bases at J, with 4 bases between the two ends. CDR3 length: 13 residues. The germline gives CDR1 SGDLS, CDR2 YYNGEE.

This clonotype occurred many times. This chain joins TRBV19 and TRBJ1-2; TRBD1 might be the D (5 bases). The germline V and J ends were trimmed by 6 bases and 6 bases, with 26 bases remaining between them. Germline V lookup: CDR1 LNHDA, CDR2 SQIVND (reference sequence). The CDR3 spans 17 residues. CDR3 DNA sequence: TGTGCCAGTAGCTCCTGGGTCCCGACAGCCCGGGGGGATGGCTACACCTTC. Its protein is CASSSWVPTARGDGYTF.

At least ten counts were recorded for this clonotype. The V call is TRBV5-1, the J call TRBJ2-1, with D hard to call. The CDR3 spans 16 residues. With 0 bases removed from V and 0 bases from J, the gap between germline ends came to 10 bases. CDR1 and CDR2 (germline): SGHRS, YFSETQ. The CDR3 sequence: CASSLAGSISYNEQFF. The CDR3 nucleotides read TGCGCCAGCAGCTTGGCTGGCTCGATCTCCTACAATGAGCAGTTCTTC.

A remark on this clonotype: A much larger clone lies one base from this, so it may be a read error. The chain combines TRBV6-5 with TRBJ1-4, with TRBD1 identical over 8 bases. The germline gives CDR1 MNHEY, CDR2 SVGAGI. This CDR3 has 15 residues. In DNA, the CDR3 is TGTGCCAGCAGTTACCTAGGACAGGGAAATGAAAAACTGTCTTTT. This translates into CASSYLGQGNEKLSF.

The chain is built from TRBV7-3 and TRBJ2-7; 10 bases line up with TRBD1. Trimming took 0 bases from V and 3 from J; bases not matched to a gene: 11. CDR1 and CDR2 (germline): SGHTA, FQGTGA. CDR3 length: 18 residues. The CDR3: CASSLTGPPGQGIYEQYF. DNA of the CDR3: TGTGCCAGCAGCTTAACCGGACCCCCGGGACAGGGGATCTACGAGCAGTACTTC.

A note on this clonotype: The junction shows a germline mismatch at one end, possibly a read error. The chain recombines TRBV5-1 with TRBJ2-2; the match to TRBD1 covers 7 bases. The CDR3 consists of 16 residues. The germline CDR1 and CDR2 sequences are SGHRS and YFSETQ. The CDR3 reads CASSSPGQVDTGELFF. The CDR3 DNA reads as TGTGCCAGCAGTTCACCAGGACAGGTCGACACCGGGGAGCTGTTTTTT. The whole variable domain, remainder taken from reference TRBV5-1 and TRBJ2-2, is KAGVTQTPRYLIKTRGQQVTLSCSPISGHRSVSWYQQTPGQGLQFLFEYFSETQRNKGNFPGRFSGRQFSNSRSEMNVSTLELGDSALYLCASSSPGQVDTGELFFGEGSRLTVL.

V gene TRBV20-1 combines with J gene TRBJ2-5; no clear D. Germline V lookup: CDR1 DFQATT, CDR2 SNEGSKA (reference sequence). The CDR3 spans 14 residues. The V gene lost 1 base and the J gene lost 9 bases, with 18 bases spanning the gap. The DNA of the CDR3 is TGCAGTGCTAGAGCCGGCCAGAGCAATCAGCCCCAGTACTTC. It codes for CSARAGQSNQPQYF.

This clonotype was counted ten times or more. The chain couples TRBV2 to TRBJ1-2, with TRBD1 as a possible D gene (5 bases). Trimming took 6 bases from V and 4 from J, leaving 15 bases between them. Germline values: CDR1 SNHLY, CDR2 FYNNEI. This CDR3 has 14 residues. In DNA, the CDR3 is TGTGCCAGCAGGATCCGGGACTCTCCCTATGGCTACACCTTC. The encoded protein is CASRIRDSPYGYTF.

At least ten counts were recorded for this clonotype. J is TRBJ1-4 and V is TRBV5-1; 8 bases line up with TRBD1. With 4 bases clipped from V and 8 bases from J, the junction kept 10 bases outside the gene matches. Germline CDR1 SGHRS, CDR2 YFSETQ. The CDR3 consists of 15 residues. The CDR3 loop is CASSLIQGEGEKLFF. CDR3 nucleotide sequence: TGCGCCAGCAGCCTGATACAGGGGGAAGGGGAAAAACTGTTTTTT.